These 27 T cell receptor beta chains were all obtained from the same sample, sequenced in a study of T-cell memory formation after mild COVID-19. TCRdb reprocessed the 5' RACE reads with MiXCR, giving one entry per CDR3 protein. Of approximately 150,000 distinct CDR3 sequences listed, 5.5% to 7% are singletons. Sequenced: PBMCs or a T cell subset sorted from them (not recorded which). The receptors were sampled from an adult woman who had mild COVID-19 (a few samples of this study predate the infection). Cell type and time point are not known.

This chain links TRBV30 with TRBJ1-4; D perhaps matches TRBD1 (5 bases). V gave up 5 bases and J gave up 5 bases, with 12 bases separating them. The CDR3 spans 13 residues. CDR1 and CDR2 from the germline V gene are GTSNPN and SVGIG (reference sequence). The CDR3 region has the DNA TGTGCCTGGTCCAGGGTGGGCAATGAAAAACTGTTTTTT. Its translation: CAWSRVGNEKLFF.

Only a few counts were recorded for this clonotype. The chain carries TRBV12-5 and TRBJ2-3, with a possible D match to TRBD2 (6 bases). Germline V lookup: CDR1 LGHNT, CDR2 FRNRAP. V dropped 1 base and J dropped 2 bases, with 10 bases sitting between them. This CDR3 has 15 amino acids. CDR3 DNA: TGTGCTAGTGGTTTGGGTGCGGGGCTCACAGATACGCAGTATTTT. It yields the protein CASGLGAGLTDTQYF.

This clonotype was observed a handful of times. The CDR3 DNA reads TGTGCCAGCTCACCATGGACAGGAAACGATGAAGCTTTCTTT. Residues: CASSPWTGNDEAFF. The chain recombines TRBV18 with TRBJ1-1; 7 nucleotides agree with TRBD1. With 2 bases clipped from V and 7 bases from J, the junction kept 7 bases outside the gene matches. Germline lookup yields CDR1 KGHSH and CDR2 LQKENI. This CDR3 is 14 amino acids long. The full variable domain, its missing parts supplied by reference TRBV18 and TRBJ1-1, is NAGVMQNPRHLVRRRGQEARLRCSPMKGHSHVYWYRQLPEEGLKFMVYLQKENIIDESGMPKERFSAEFPKEGPSILRIQQVVRGDSAAYFCASSPWTGNDEAFFGQGTRLTVV.

The V and J genes are TRBV29-1 and TRBJ1-2; 7 bases align to TRBD1. Germline CDR1 and CDR2: SQVTM and ANQGSEA. This CDR3 has 12 amino acids. Losses at the gene ends were 5 bases for V and 3 bases for J; bases not matched to a gene: 3. The CDR3, as DNA: TGCAGCGTTCAGACAGGGCACTATGGCTACACCTTC. This encodes CSVQTGHYGYTF.

The CDR3 DNA sequence: TGTGCCACCGCCGGGACTAGCGGGAGGGATGAGCAGTTCTTC. It codes for CATAGTSGRDEQFF. The gene calls are TRBV24-1 and TRBJ2-1; 16 bases line up with TRBD2. The CDR3 has 14 amino acids. The ends lost 9 bases at V and 8 bases at J; junction bases unmatched: 3. The germline V gene has CDR1 KGHDR and CDR2 SFDVKD.

The table lists this clonotype with a few counts. This chain joins TRBV18 and TRBJ1-2; D not resolved. The CDR3 has 13 residues. Germline values: CDR1 KGHSH, CDR2 LQKENI. Trimming took 3 bases from V and 4 from J, leaving 9 bases between them. CDR3 sequence reads: CASSPRGRYGYTF. CDR3 sequence (DNA): TGTGCCAGCTCACCCCGCGGCCGCTATGGCTACACCTTC.

The table lists this clonotype with many counts. The gene calls are TRBV29-1 and TRBJ2-3; D might be TRBD1 or TRBD2, each matching 6 bases. Trimming removed 7 bases from V and 6 bases from J, with 8 bases in between. In germline, CDR1 is SQVTM, CDR2 ANQGSEA. There are 10 residues in the CDR3. The CDR3 DNA reads TGCAGCGGGGGGGCCGATACGCAGTATTTT. Translating gives CSGGADTQYF.

This clonotype has a handful of counts. This chain connects TRBV5-6 to TRBJ2-2, with 9 bases fitting TRBD2. J lost 4 bases, V lost 1 base, and 5 bases had no gene match. The CDR3 spans 16 residues. Germline CDR1 is SGHDT and CDR2 is YYEEEE. As DNA, the CDR3 is TGTGCCAGCAGCTTGACGGCGGGGGGGCGCACCGGGGAGCTGTTTTTT. Protein product: CASSLTAGGRTGELFF. Complete variable domain (other parts from reference TRBV5-6 and TRBJ2-2): DAGVTQSPTHLIKTRGQQVTLRCSPKSGHDTVSWYQQALGQGPQFIFQYYEEEERQRGNFPDRFSGHQFPNYSSELNVNALLLGDSALYLCASSLTAGGRTGELFFGEGSRLTVL.

The rearrangement joins TRBV20-1 to TRBJ2-4, with D uncertain. This CDR3 region has 14 residues. Germline CDR1 and CDR2: DFQATT and SNEGSKA (reference sequence). Deletions cut 6 bases from V and 0 bases from J, with 12 bases between. The CDR3 DNA reads as TGCAGTGCCAACCCTGGGCTAGCCAAAAACATTCAGTACTTC. As protein: CSANPGLAKNIQYF.

This clonotype was seen repeatedly, ten times or more. The rearrangement uses TRBV7-9 and TRBJ1-2, with D hard to call. Germline CDR1 is SEHNR and CDR2 is FQNEAQ (reference sequence). The length of the CDR3 is 12 residues. The V end was cut by 1 base, the J end by 7 bases, with 7 bases between. CDR3 in amino acids: CASSLVDSGYTF. CDR3 nucleotide sequence: TGTGCCAGCAGCTTAGTAGATTCTGGCTACACCTTC.

In this sample, this clonotype turned up many times. The rearrangement uses TRBV7-9 and TRBJ2-2; possibly TRBD1 for D (5 bases). V lost 5 bases, J lost 2 bases, and 18 bases lay in between. The CDR3 loop spans 17 amino acids. From germline, CDR1 is SEHNR and CDR2 FQNEAQ (reference sequence). The CDR3 loop reads CASSTPRDSTNTGELFF. CDR3 sequence (DNA): TGTGCCAGCAGCACCCCTAGAGACAGTACAAACACCGGGGAGCTGTTTTTT.

Only a few counts were recorded for this clonotype. CDR3 protein: CASSLLSGRSGETQYF. CDR3 DNA sequence: TGTGCCAGCAGCTTACTAAGCGGGAGGTCAGGGGAGACCCAGTACTTC. The chain couples TRBV11-2 to TRBJ2-5; the match to TRBD2 covers 9 bases. The V segment lost 2 bases and the J segment 5 bases; nucleotides outside the gene matches: 9. The CDR3 length is 16 residues. CDR1 is SGHAT, CDR2 FQNNGV, per germline.

In this sample, this clonotype turned up many times. The V gene is TRBV5-5, the J gene TRBJ1-6; D gene uncertain. Germline CDR1 SGHKS, CDR2 YYEKEE (reference sequence). Trimming took 7 bases from V and 6 from J, leaving 8 bases between them. This CDR3 spans 12 amino acids. DNA of the CDR3: TGTGCCAGCCGGGAGATTAATTCACCCCTCCACTTT. It specifies CASREINSPLHF.

This clonotype was counted many times. This chain links TRBV7-6 with TRBJ2-7, with a tentative D call TRBD1 (6 bases). CDR3 length equals 15 residues. Germline-derived CDR1 and CDR2 are SGHVS and FNYEAQ. V shed 3 bases and J shed 6 bases, with 18 bases lying between them. Here the CDR3 reads CASSLSTDSTSEQYF. The CDR3 DNA sequence: TGTGCCAGCAGCTTGTCGACGGACAGTACCTCCGAGCAGTACTTC.

This clonotype has ten or more counts. The V call is TRBV5-1, the J call TRBJ2-1; 8 bases match TRBD2. The CDR3 spans 17 residues. CDR1 is SGHRS, CDR2 YFSETQ, per germline. Losses at the gene ends were 2 bases for V and 6 bases for J; bases not matched to a gene: 13. CDR3 sequence (DNA): TGCGCCAGCAGCTTTCTTGTCGGGACTAGACTAATCAATGAGCAGTTCTTC. Translated: CASSFLVGTRLINEQFF.

The chain carries TRBV5-4 and TRBJ2-1, with TRBD2 identical over 7 bases. J lost 4 bases, V lost 0 bases, and 7 bases had no gene match. This CDR3 region has 16 residues. Germline V gene sequence: CDR1 SGHNT, CDR2 YYREEE (reference sequence). The CDR3 nucleotides read TGTGCCAGCAGCTTGGGCCGCGGGAGCGGATACAATGAGCAGTTCTTC. It is translated as CASSLGRGSGYNEQFF.

The sample holds many counts of this clonotype. The chain is built from TRBV4-3 and TRBJ1-1; 8 positions agree with TRBD1. CDR3 length equals 17 residues. Germline-derived CDR1 and CDR2 are LGHNA and YSLEER. J was trimmed by 1 base and V by 0 bases; bases with no gene match: 7. CDR3 sequence: CASSQEFPGQENTEAFF. For the CDR3, the DNA is TGCGCCAGCAGCCAAGAGTTCCCGGGACAGGAGAACACTGAAGCTTTCTTT.

Ten or more counts support this clonotype. This rearrangement joins TRBV25-1 to TRBJ2-3; D tentatively fits TRBD1 or TRBD2 (5 bases each). V was shortened by 1 base and J by 5 bases, with 16 bases between the two germline ends. Germline V gives CDR1 MGHDK, CDR2 SYGVNS. CDR3 length equals 16 residues. This CDR3 reads CASSELGTSSEDTQYF. DNA for the CDR3: TGTGCCAGCAGTGAATTGGGGACCTCCTCGGAAGATACGCAGTATTTT. The complete variable domain, with remaining parts taken from reference TRBV25-1 and TRBJ2-3, reads EADIYQTPRYLVIGTGKKITLECSQTMGHDKMYWYQQDPGMELHLIHYSYGVNSTEKGDLSSESTVSRIRTEHFPLTLESARPSHTSQYLCASSELGTSSEDTQYFGPGTRLTVL.

This clonotype showed up just a few times. The J gene is TRBJ2-2, the V gene TRBV5-6, with D possibly called TRBD1 or TRBD2 (5 bases each). The germline V gene encodes CDR1 SGHDT and CDR2 YYEEEE. This CDR3 spans 17 amino acids. Trimming removed 1 base from V and 7 bases from J, with 20 bases in between. The CDR3 DNA follows: TGTGCCAGCAGCTTGAGGTTCCAGCGGACAACAGGCGGGGAGCTGTTTTTT. Encoded protein: CASSLRFQRTTGGELFF.

This chain uses TRBV5-1 with TRBJ1-3; 7 nucleotides line up with TRBD1. Germline loops: CDR1 SGHRS, CDR2 YFSETQ. Trimming at V came to 4 bases and at J to 4 bases, leaving 8 bases not matched to a gene. This CDR3 has 15 amino acids. CDR3 nucleotide sequence: TGCGCCAGCAGCATAGCCGGGACAGCCGGAAACACCATATATTTT. Protein: CASSIAGTAGNTIYF. The full variable domain, with the rest looked up from reference TRBV5-1 and TRBJ1-3, is KAGVTQTPRYLIKTRGQQVTLSCSPISGHRSVSWYQQTPGQGLQFLFEYFSETQRNKGNFPGRFSGRQFSNSRSEMNVSTLELGDSALYLCASSIAGTAGNTIYFGEGSWLTVV.

This clonotype was seen many times. The chain carries TRBV12-3 or TRBV12-4 and TRBJ1-2, with D uncertain. V was clipped by 6 bases and J by 5 bases, with 7 bases between them. The CDR3 has 11 residues. CDR3 coding DNA: TGTGCCAGCAGCCTCGGGTATGGCTACACCTTC. Its translation: CASSLGYGYTF.

This clonotype has more than one count but fewer than ten. The chain joins TRBV9 to TRBJ1-2; D unresolved. Trimming stripped 4 bases from V and 3 bases from J, with 13 bases between. The length of the CDR3 is 14 residues. Per germline, CDR1 SGDLS and CDR2 YYNGEE. Here the CDR3 reads CASSPRTNDYGYTF. The DNA of the CDR3 is TGTGCCAGCAGCCCCCGAACAAACGACTATGGCTACACCTTC.

For this clonotype: At one boundary the junction diverges from the germline segment, which might be a read error. This chain connects TRBV7-7 to TRBJ2-2, with D possibly TRBD2 on 5 matching bases. The germline gives CDR1 SSHAT, CDR2 FNYEAQ (reference sequence). The length of the CDR3 is 15 residues. In DNA form, the CDR3 reads TGTGCTAGCAGCGGCGGTTTTTTGAACACCGGGGAGCTGTTTTTT. It translates to CASSGGFLNTGELFF.

The chain uses TRBV24-1 and TRBJ2-2, with 8 bases matching TRBD1. This CDR3 is built from 16 residues. V trimming: 5 bases; J trimming: 4 bases; junction bases outside the gene matches: 8. Per germline, CDR1 KGHDR and CDR2 SFDVKD. The CDR3 coding sequence is TGTGCCACCAGTGTTACGGGACAGGCGATCACCGGGGAGCTGTTTTTT. The encoded protein is CATSVTGQAITGELFF.

This clonotype was detected only a few times. V gene TRBV7-2 combines with J gene TRBJ2-1; possibly TRBD2 for D (6 bases). This CDR3 comprises 16 residues. CDR1 is SGHTA, CDR2 FQGNSA, per germline. V gave up 3 bases and J gave up 0 bases, with 12 bases separating them. The CDR3 bases are TGTGCCAGCAGCTTGGAGGGGTCCATCTCCTACAATGAGCAGTTCTTC. This encodes CASSLEGSISYNEQFF.

Many counts were recorded for this clonotype. The chain has TRBV4-2 and TRBJ2-1; 7 positions agree with TRBD2. V lost 0 bases and J lost 7; bases outside the gene matches: 6. The CDR3 has 15 residues. CDR1 is LGHNA and CDR2 is YNFKEQ in the germline V gene. CDR3 amino acids: CASSQEGGPRNEQFF. CDR3 DNA sequence: TGTGCCAGCAGCCAAGAGGGAGGGCCGAGGAATGAGCAGTTCTTC.

This clonotype has a count of ten or more. The CDR3 nucleotides are TGCAGTGCTAGTGACTATGGCTACACCTTC. It is translated as CSASDYGYTF. The chain couples TRBV20-1 to TRBJ1-2; no clear D gene. The CDR3 length is 10 residues. Germline V gene lookup returns CDR1 DFQATT and CDR2 SNEGSKA (reference sequence). Trimming left V 3 bases short and J 3 bases short, with 2 bases between.